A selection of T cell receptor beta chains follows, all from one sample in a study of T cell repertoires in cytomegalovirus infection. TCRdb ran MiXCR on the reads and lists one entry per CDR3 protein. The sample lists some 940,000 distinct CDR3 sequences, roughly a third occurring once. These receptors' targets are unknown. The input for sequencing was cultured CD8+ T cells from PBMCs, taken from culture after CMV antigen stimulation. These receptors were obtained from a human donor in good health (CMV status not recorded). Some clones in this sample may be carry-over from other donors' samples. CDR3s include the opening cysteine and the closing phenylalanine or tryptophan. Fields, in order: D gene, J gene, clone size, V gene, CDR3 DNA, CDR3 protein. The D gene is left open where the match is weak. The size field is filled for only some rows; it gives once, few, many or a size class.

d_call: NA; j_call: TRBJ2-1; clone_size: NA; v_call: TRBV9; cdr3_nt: TGTGCCAGCAGCGTTCGAGGAGGGGGCGATGAGCAGTTCTTC; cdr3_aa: CASSVRGGGDEQFF
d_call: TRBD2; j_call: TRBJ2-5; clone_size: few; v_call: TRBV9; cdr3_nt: TGTGCCAGCAGCCTCCGGAAAGCGGGGGGGATGGAGACCCAGTACTTC; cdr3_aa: CASSLRKAGGMETQYF
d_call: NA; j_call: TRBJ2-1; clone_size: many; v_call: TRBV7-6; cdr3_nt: TGTGCCAGCAGCTTAGCGCTTCCCACGGAGCAGTTCTTC; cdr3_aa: CASSLALPTEQFF
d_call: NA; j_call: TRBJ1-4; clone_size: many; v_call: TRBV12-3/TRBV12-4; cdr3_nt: TGTGCCAGCAGTTTAGATGAGGAAAAACTGTTTTTT; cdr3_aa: CASSLDEEKLFF
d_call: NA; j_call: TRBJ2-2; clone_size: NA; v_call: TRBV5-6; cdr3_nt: TGTGCCAGCAGCTTGGACGGCATCGCCGGGGAGCTGTTTTTT; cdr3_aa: CASSLDGIAGELFF
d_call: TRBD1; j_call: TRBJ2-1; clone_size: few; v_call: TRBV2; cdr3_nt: TGTGCCAGCATAGCCGGACAGGGGAGCACCTACAATGAGCAGTTCTTC; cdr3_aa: CASIAGQGSTYNEQFF
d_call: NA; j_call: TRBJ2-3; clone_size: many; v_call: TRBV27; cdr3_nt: TGTGCCAGCAGTTCAAGCCCAGATACGCAGTATTTT; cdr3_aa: CASSSSPDTQYF
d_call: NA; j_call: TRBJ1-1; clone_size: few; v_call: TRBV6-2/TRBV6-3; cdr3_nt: TGTGCCAGCACCTTGCGGGGGGAGGCTTTCTTT; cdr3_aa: CASTLRGEAFF
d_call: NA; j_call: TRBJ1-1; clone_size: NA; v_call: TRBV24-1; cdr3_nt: TGTGCCACCAGTGAAAACACGGGGAGAGCTTTCTTT; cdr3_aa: CATSENTGRAFF
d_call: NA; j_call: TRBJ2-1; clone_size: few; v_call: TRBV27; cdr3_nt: TGTGCCAGCAGTTTATTGTCTGAGTTTGATGAGCAGTTCTTC; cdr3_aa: CASSLLSEFDEQFF
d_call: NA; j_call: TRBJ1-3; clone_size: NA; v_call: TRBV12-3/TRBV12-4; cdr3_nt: TGTGCCAGCAGTGAGTGGGGCAGGGAGATGGACACCATATATTTT; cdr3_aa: CASSEWGREMDTIYF
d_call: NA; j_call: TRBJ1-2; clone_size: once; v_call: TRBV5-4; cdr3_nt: TGTGCCAGCAGATCGGGTTTCTCAAACTATGGCTACACCTTC; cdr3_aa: CASRSGFSNYGYTF
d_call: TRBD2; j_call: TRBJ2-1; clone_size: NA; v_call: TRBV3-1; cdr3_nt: TGTGCCAGCAGCCAAGAAGATCCAGCGGGAGAGCAGTTCTTC; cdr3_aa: CASSQEDPAGEQFF
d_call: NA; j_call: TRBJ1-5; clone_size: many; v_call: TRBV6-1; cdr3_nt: TGTGCCAGCAGTGTGGGGGGTGTTCAGCCCCAGCATTTT; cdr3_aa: CASSVGGVQPQHF
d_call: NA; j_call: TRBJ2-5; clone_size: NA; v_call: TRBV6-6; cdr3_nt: TGTGCCAGCAGTTCCTCGGGGGGCTGGGAGACCCAGTACTTC; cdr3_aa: CASSSSGGWETQYF
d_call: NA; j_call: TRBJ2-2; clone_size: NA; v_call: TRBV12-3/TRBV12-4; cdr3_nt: TGTGCCAAGATCGACGGGGGTACCGGGGAGCTGTTTTTT; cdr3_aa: CAKIDGGTGELFF
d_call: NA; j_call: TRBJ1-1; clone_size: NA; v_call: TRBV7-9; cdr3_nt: TGTGCCAGCAGCTTAGGGAGTTATAACACTGAAGCTTTCTTT; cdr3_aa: CASSLGSYNTEAFF
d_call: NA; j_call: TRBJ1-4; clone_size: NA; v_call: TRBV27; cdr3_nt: TGTGCCAGCAGTTTAAAAAATGTGGGGGTTCGTGAAAAACTGTTTTTT; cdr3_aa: CASSLKNVGVREKLFF
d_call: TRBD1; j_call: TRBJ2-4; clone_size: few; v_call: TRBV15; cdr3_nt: TGTGCCACCAATGACAGGGGAGGCGGAAACATTCAGTACTTC; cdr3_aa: CATNDRGGGNIQYF
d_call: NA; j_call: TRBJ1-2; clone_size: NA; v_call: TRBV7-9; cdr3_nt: TGTGCCAGCAGCCCTCCCCAGGGTATGTTCGATGGCTACACCTTC; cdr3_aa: CASSPPQGMFDGYTF
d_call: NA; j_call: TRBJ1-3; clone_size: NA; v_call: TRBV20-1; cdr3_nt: TGCAGTGCAACCCGGGACCGCGACTCTGGAAACACCATATATTTT; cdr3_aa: CSATRDRDSGNTIYF
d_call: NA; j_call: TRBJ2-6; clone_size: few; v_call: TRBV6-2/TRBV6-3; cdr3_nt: TGTGCCAGCAGTGAGTCTGGGGCCAACGTCCTGACTTTC; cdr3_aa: CASSESGANVLTF
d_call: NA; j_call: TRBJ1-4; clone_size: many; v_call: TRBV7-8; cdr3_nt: TGTGCCAGCAGCTTATCTCGTAGGCTAGCAACTAATGAAAAACTGTTTTTT; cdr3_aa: CASSLSRRLATNEKLFF
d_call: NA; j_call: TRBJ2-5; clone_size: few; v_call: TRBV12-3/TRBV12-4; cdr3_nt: TGTGCCAGCACTTCCGGACTATTCCAAGAGACCCAGTACTTC; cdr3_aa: CASTSGLFQETQYF
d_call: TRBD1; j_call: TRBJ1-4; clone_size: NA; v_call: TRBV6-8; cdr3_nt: TGTGCCAGCAGTCCCAGACAGGGGGTGAATGAAAAACTGTCTTTT; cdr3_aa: CASSPRQGVNEKLSF
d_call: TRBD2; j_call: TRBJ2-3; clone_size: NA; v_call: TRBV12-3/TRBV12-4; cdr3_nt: TGTGCCAGCAGTTTCGGGACTAGGCCTGCAGATACGCAGTATTTT; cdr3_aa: CASSFGTRPADTQYF
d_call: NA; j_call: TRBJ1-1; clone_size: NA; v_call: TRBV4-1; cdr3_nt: TGCGCCAGCAGCCAAGATCCACCGCCCGTTCGGGGGAGGGACACTGAAGCTTTCTTT; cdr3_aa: CASSQDPPPVRGRDTEAFF
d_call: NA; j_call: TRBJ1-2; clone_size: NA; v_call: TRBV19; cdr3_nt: TGTGCCAGTAGTATGGGAGACAGGAGAGGCGATAACTATGGCTACACCTTC; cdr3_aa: CASSMGDRRGDNYGYTF
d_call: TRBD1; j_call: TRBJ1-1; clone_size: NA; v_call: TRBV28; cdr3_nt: TGTGTCAGCAGTGCGTACAGGGGTCCTGAAGCTTTCTTT; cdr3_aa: CVSSAYRGPEAFF
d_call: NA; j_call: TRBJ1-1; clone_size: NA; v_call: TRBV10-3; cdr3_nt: TGTGCCATCAGTGTGGGCCCTGGCGGCACTGAAGCTTTCTTT; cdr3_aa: CAISVGPGGTEAFF
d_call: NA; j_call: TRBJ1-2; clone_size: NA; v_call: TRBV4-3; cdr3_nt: TGCGCCAGCAGCCAAGATGCAGGGACCAACTATGGCTACACCTTC; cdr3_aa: CASSQDAGTNYGYTF
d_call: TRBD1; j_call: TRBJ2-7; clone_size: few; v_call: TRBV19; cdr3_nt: TGTGCCAGCAGCCGGGACAGGGGTAGCTCCTACGAGCAGTACTTC; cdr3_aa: CASSRDRGSSYEQYF
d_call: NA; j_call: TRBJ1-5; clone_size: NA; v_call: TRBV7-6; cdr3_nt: TGTGCCAGCAGCGTAAGTCCGGGTCAGCCCCAGCATTTT; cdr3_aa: CASSVSPGQPQHF
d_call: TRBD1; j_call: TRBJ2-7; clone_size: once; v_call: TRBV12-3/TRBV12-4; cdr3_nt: TGTGCCAGCAGTTTTTCATCGACAGGGCTACCGACGGACGAGCAGTACTTC; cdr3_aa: CASSFSSTGLPTDEQYF
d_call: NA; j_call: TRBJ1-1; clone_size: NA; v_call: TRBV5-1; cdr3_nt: TGCGCCAGCAGCTCCCGGGGGGTGGCTGAAGCTTTCTTT; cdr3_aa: CASSSRGVAEAFF
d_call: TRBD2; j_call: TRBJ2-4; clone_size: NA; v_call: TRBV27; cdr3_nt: TGTGCCAGCAGTTACTCCCCCGCGGGGGAGTACATTCAGTACTTC; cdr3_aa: CASSYSPAGEYIQYF
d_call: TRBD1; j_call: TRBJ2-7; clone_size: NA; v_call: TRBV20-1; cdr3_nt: TGCAGTGCGCGCGGGACAGGGGGCGCATCGGCCTACGAGCAGTACTTC; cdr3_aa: CSARGTGGASAYEQYF
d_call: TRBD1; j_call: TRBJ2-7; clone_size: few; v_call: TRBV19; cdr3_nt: TGTGCCAGTAGTTTACAGGGGAGTTCTACCGAGCAGTACTTC; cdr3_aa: CASSLQGSSTEQYF
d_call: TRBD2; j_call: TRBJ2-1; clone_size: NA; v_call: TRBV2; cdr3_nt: TGTGCCAGCAGTACCCGGACTAGCGGGGGGGACAATGAGCAGTTCTTC; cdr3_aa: CASSTRTSGGDNEQFF
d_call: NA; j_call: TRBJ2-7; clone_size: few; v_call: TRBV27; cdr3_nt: TGTGCCAGCAGCCTTAGCTTCTCCTACGAGCAGTACTTC; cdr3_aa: CASSLSFSYEQYF
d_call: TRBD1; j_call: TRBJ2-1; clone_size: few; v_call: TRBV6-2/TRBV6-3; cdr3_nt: TGTGCCAGCAGTGGAGACAGGGGAAGCTCCTACAATGAGCAGTTCTTC; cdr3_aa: CASSGDRGSSYNEQFF
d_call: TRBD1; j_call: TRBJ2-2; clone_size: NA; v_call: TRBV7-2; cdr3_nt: TGTGCCAACAGCGGATGGGGACAGGGGTGGCACGAGGAGCTGTTTTTT; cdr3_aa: CANSGWGQGWHEELFF
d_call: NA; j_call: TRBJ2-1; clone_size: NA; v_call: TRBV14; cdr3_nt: TGTGCCAGCAGCCCTTACGAGACGCACAATGAGCAGTTCTTC; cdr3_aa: CASSPYETHNEQFF
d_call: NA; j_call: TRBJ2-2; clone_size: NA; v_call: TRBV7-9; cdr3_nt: TGTGCCAGCAGCTTCGAAGCAGGGACTTACACCGGGGAGCTGTTTTTT; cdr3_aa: CASSFEAGTYTGELFF
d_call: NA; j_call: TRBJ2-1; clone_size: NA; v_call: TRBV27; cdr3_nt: TGTGCCAGCAGCAAAATTGGACAGTCATACAATGAGCAGTTCTTC; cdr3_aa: CASSKIGQSYNEQFF
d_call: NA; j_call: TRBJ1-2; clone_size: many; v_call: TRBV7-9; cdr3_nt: TGTGCCAGCAGCTTAGGTTCCGACTATGGCTACACCTTC; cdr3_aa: CASSLGSDYGYTF
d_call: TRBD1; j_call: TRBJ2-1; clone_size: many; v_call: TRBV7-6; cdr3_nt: TGTGCCAGCAGCTTGGATACAGGGGCCAGGAGCTACAATGAGCAGTTCTTC; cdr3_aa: CASSLDTGARSYNEQFF
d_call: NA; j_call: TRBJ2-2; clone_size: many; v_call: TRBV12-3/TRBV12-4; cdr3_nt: TGTGCCACTCTCCGCGGCACCGGGGAGCTGTTTTTT; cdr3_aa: CATLRGTGELFF
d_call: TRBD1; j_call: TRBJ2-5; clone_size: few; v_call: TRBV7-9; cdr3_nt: TGTGCCAGCAGCCCCAGGACAGGGCCCCACCAAGAGACCCAGTACTTC; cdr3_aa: CASSPRTGPHQETQYF
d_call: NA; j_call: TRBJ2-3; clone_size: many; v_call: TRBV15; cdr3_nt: TGTGCCACCAGCAGAGGTTCCGCGGGGAGGTCGGGCACAGATACGCAGTATTTT; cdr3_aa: CATSRGSAGRSGTDTQYF
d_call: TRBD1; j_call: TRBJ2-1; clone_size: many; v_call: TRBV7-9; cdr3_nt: TGTGCCAGCAGCTTAAACTCGGGACAGCTTTACAATGAGCAGTTCTTC; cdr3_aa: CASSLNSGQLYNEQFF
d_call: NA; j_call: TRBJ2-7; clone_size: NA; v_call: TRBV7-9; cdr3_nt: TGTGCCAGCAGCTTACCCCTGGGCGACGAGCAGTACTTC; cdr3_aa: CASSLPLGDEQYF
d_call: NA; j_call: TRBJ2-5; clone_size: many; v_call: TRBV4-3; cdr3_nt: TGCGCCAGCAGCCAAGACCGTACTAGAAGCGAGGGCGGAGGGACCCAGTACTTC; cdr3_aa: CASSQDRTRSEGGGTQYF
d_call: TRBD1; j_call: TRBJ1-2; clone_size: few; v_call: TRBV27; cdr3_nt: TGTGCCAGCAGTGTACAGGGGATCGGGTATGGCTACACCTTC; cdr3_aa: CASSVQGIGYGYTF
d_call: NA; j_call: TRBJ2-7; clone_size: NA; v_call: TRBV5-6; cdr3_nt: TGTGCCAGCAGCTCCGAAACAGGGACCTACGAGCAGTACTTC; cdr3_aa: CASSSETGTYEQYF
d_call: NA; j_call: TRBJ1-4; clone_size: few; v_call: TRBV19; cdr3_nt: TGTGCCAGTAGTATTTACAAGCAACAAATTGAAAAACTGTTTTTT; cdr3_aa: CASSIYKQQIEKLFF
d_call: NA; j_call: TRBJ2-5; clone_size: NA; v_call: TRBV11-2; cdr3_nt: TGTGCCAGCAGCTTAGAGAACAGTCAAGAGACCCAGTACTTC; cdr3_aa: CASSLENSQETQYF
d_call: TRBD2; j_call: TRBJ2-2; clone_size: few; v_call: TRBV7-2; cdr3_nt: TGTGCCAGCAGCTTATCCGGGACTAGCGATGTGAGCGGGGAGCTGTTTTTT; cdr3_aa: CASSLSGTSDVSGELFF
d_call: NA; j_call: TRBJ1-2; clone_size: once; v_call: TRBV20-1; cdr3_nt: TGCAGTGCTAGAGATCTTTGGACGCAAGCTAACTATGGCTACACCTTC; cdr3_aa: CSARDLWTQANYGYTF